This TCR beta chain was profiled in a study of cytomegalovirus exposure and HLA in healthy donors. The approximately 120-subject validation cohort, separate from the approximately 670-subject first cohort, included the donors. The data were produced by immunoSEQ multiplex PCR, yet TCRdb's version contains in-frame clones alone and is incomplete. The table lists roughly 220,000 clones, around nine tenths of them singletons. The sequencing input was PBMCs. The clonotype comes from a woman under 30 in good health and CMV-seronegative.

CDR3: CASSLGQGGDEKLFF. The CDR3 bases are TGTGCCAGCAGCTTAGGGCAGGGCGGAGATGAAAAACTGTTTTTT. The chain links TRBV11-2 to TRBJ1-4, with D possibly being TRBD1 (5 bases). Germline CDR1 reads SGHAT; CDR2 reads FQNNGV. There are 15 residues in the CDR3. With 1 base removed from V and 6 bases from J, the gap between germline ends came to 12 bases.